This T cell receptor (beta chain) was identified during a study of early T cells in non-severe SARS-CoV-2 infection (dated by TCRdb to about 2021). Looking at the study overall: Because TCR sequencing was done on bulk RNA from unsorted whole blood, the alpha and beta chains could not be paired. Points the paper makes about the study in general: Matching against VDJdb was skewed toward anti-spike CD8 responses, likely underestimated virus-specific expansions, and missed private and CD4 specificities.

As regards this clonotype: Its antigen has not been determined. Per-base quality was not reported, and no clone a single base away is much larger than it.

CDR1 MDHEN and CDR2 SYDVKM are derived from the germline V gene. V is cut back by 8 bases and J by 2 bases, with 3 bases in the junction unmatched. The CDR3 has 12 amino acids, counting the end cysteine and phenylalanine. The only DNA kept is the CDR3, 36 bases in frame from the first base. The library was made by 5' RACE. Instrument on record: NextSeq 500. In the TCR library protocol, unique molecular identifiers were attached to individual cDNA molecules to correct for PCR bias and sequencing error. Both TCR alpha and beta chains were sequenced, and tight co-correlation was observed between alpha and beta sequence abundances in each sample. The source study handled its data this way. Decombinator V4 was used to annotate TCR sequences for V gene, J gene and CDR3. TCRs were defined as expanded if a significant change between any two time points was detected under a Poisson model with p below 0.0001. Abundances of TCRs were expressed as counts per million after normalisation to the total number of TCRs sequenced in each sample. MAIT TCRs were defined by TRAV1-2 paired with TRAJ12, TRAJ20 or TRAJ33, and iNKT TCRs by TRAV10 paired with TRAJ18. VDJdb, accessed 1 November 2021, was searched for CMV, EBV and SARS-CoV-2 annotated TCRs, with TCRs annotated for multiple antigens excluded. The raw public data were reprocessed by TCRdb itself: fastp quality trimming at Q25, MiXCR clonotype calling, in-frame beta chains only. Identical CDR3 protein sequences are pooled into one entry, listed with their most common genes and DNA. These V and J calls derive from TCRdb rather than the authors' analysis. This sample gives about 71,000 distinct CDR3 sequences in total; roughly 12% of them show up just once. The ten largest clones capture less than 3.5% of the sample.

This was a case-control study nested in a cohort of healthcare workers in London, UK, who had nasopharyngeal swab PCR tests and blood samples taken every week. Healthcare workers were enrolled in the week of the UK lockdown, from 23 to 31 March 2020, and were followed every week for up to about 15 weeks. The origin of this receptor is an adult who was a healthcare worker with PCR-confirmed SARS-CoV-2 infection or an uninfected control (not recorded which). The sample was whole blood, taken at baseline. The chain is assembled from TRBV28 and TRBJ2-7, and TRBD1 matches 7 of the central bases. Here the CDR3 is given as CASWDSTYEQYF. The base sequence is TGTGCCAGCTGGGACAGCACCTACGAGCAGTACTTC.